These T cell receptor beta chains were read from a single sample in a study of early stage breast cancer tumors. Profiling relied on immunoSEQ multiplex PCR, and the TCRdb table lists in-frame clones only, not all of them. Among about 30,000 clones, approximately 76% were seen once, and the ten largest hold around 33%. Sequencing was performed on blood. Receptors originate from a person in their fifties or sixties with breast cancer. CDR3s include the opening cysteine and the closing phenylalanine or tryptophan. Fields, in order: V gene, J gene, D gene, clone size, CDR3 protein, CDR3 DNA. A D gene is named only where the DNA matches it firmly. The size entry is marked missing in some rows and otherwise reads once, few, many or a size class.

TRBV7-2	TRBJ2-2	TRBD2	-	CASSVGLAQNTGELFF	TGTGCCAGCAGCGTGGGACTAGCGCAGAACACCGGGGAGCTGTTTTTT
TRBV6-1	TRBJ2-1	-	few	CASSEAHPGNEQFF	TGTGCCAGCAGTGAAGCGCACCCGGGTAATGAGCAGTTCTTC
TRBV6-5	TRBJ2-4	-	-	CASTEVRGASIQYF	TGTGCCAGCACCGAAGTACGGGGCGCGAGCATTCAGTACTTC
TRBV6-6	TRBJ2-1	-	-	CASSYSQGRDEQFF	TGTGCCAGCAGTTACTCCCAGGGTCGGGATGAGCAGTTCTTC
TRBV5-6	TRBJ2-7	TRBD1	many	CASSIRDSAYEQYF	TGTGCCAGCAGCATTCGGGACAGCGCCTACGAGCAGTACTTC
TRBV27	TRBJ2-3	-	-	CASSFGDTQYF	TGTGCCAGCAGTTTTGGGGATACGCAGTATTTT
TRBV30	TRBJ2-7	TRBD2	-	CAWSGSGTLAGEQYF	TGTGCCTGGAGTGGTAGCGGGACGCTGGCTGGAGAGCAGTACTTC
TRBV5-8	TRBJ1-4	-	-	CASSRRGAGEKLFF	TGTGCCAGCAGCCGGCGGGGGGCCGGTGAAAAACTGTTTTTT
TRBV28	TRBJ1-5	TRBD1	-	CASTLDRGVQPQHF	TGTGCCAGCACCTTAGACAGGGGGGTTCAGCCCCAGCATTTT
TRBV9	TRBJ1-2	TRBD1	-	CASSVAETGYYGYTF	TGTGCCAGCAGCGTAGCTGAGACAGGGTACTATGGCTACACCTTC
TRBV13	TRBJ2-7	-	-	CASSLQGPAYEQYF	TGTGCCAGCAGCTTACAAGGGCCAGCCTACGAGCAGTACTTC
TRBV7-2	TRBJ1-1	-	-	CASSPRSTSNTEAFF	TGTGCCAGCAGCCCCCGAAGTACTTCGAACACTGAAGCTTTCTTT
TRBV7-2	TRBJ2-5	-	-	CASSPDGKKRAKETQYF	TGTGCCAGCAGTCCCGACGGGAAGAAAAGGGCAAAAGAGACCCAGTACTTC
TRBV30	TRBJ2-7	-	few	CAWSPGERYEQYF	TGTGCCTGGAGTCCGGGGGAGCGGTACGAGCAGTACTTC
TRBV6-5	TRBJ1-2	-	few	CASSYSEGGYTF	TGTGCCAGCAGTTACTCGGAAGGCGGCTACACCTTC
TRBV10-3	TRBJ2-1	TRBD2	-	CAISGGTSGSYNEQFF	TGTGCCATCAGTGGAGGGACTAGCGGGTCCTACAATGAGCAGTTCTTC
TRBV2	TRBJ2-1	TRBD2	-	CASSAPGTSGDNEQFF	TGTGCCAGCAGTGCCCCCGGGACTAGCGGGGACAATGAGCAGTTCTTC
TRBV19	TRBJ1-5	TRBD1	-	CASSIERTGRRQPQHF	TGTGCCAGTAGTATAGAGCGGACAGGGAGGCGTCAGCCCCAGCATTTT
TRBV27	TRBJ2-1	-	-	CASSAGPLNEQFF	TGTGCCAGCAGTGCAGGGCCACTCAATGAGCAGTTCTTC
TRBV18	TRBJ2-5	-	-	CASSPSRGSKETQYF	TGTGCCAGCTCACCAAGCCGGGGCAGTAAAGAGACCCAGTACTTC
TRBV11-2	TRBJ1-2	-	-	CASSSWEAVGGPFYGYTF	TGTGCCAGCAGCTCCTGGGAGGCAGTTGGGGGGCCTTTCTATGGCTACACCTTC
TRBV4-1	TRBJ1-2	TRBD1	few	CASSQLPPGQVYGYTF	TGCGCCAGCAGCCAACTACCTCCCGGACAGGTCTATGGCTACACCTTC
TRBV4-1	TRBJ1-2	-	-	CASSQDLVGANYGYTF	TGCGCCAGCAGCCAAGATCTAGTCGGGGCTAACTATGGCTACACCTTC
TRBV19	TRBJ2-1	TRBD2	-	CATDDGTSGYNEQFF	TGTGCCACCGACGACGGGACTAGCGGCTACAATGAGCAGTTCTTC
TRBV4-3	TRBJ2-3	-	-	CASSQHGFSGRGADTQYF	TGCGCCAGCAGCCAACATGGTTTTTCCGGGAGAGGGGCAGATACGCAGTATTTT
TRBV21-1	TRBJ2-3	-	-	CASTRLAGGPKPDTQYF	TGTGCCAGCACCAGACTAGCGGGAGGACCGAAACCGGATACGCAGTATTTT
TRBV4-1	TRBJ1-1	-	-	CASSRSGGMNTEAFF	TGCGCCAGCAGCCGTTCTGGGGGAATGAACACTGAAGCTTTCTTT
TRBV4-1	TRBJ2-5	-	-	CASRRTAQETQYF	TGCGCCAGCAGGAGGACAGCTCAAGAGACCCAGTACTTC
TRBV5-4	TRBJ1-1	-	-	CASSTGQLNTEAFF	TGTGCCAGCAGCACCGGACAGCTGAACACTGAAGCTTTCTTT